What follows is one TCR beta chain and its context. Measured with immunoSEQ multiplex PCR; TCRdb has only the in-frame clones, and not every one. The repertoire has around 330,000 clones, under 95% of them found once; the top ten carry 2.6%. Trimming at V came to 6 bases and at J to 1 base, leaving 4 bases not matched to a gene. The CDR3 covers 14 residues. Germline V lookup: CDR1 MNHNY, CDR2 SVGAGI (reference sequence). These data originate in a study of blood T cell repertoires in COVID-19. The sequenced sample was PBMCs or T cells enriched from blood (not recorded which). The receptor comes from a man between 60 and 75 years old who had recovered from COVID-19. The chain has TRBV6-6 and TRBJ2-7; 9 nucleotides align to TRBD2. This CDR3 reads CASSRSGSSYEQYF. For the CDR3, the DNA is TGTGCCAGCAGCCGTAGCGGGAGTTCCTACGAGCAGTACTTC.